This T cell receptor beta chain was captured by sequencing in a study of blood T cell repertoires in COVID-19. Germline CDR1 reads SNHLY; CDR2 reads FYNNEI. The V end lost 5 bases, the J end lost 3 bases, and 13 bases lay between the germline ends. CDR3 length equals 15 residues. Assay used: immunoSEQ multiplex PCR; TCRdb lists only in-frame clones, some missing. The table lists some 44,000 clones, 82% of them singletons. This receptor was taken from a woman in her sixties with acute or convalescent COVID-19. This chain joins TRBV2 and TRBJ1-4; D is unclear. The source material was peripheral blood. The CDR3 DNA reads TGTGCCAGCAGTTCATGGTTTGCAGCTAATGAAAAACTGTTTTTT. As protein: CASSSWFAANEKLFF.